The rows below give T cell receptor beta chains drawn from one sample of a study of T cell changes during pregnancy in multiple sclerosis. The data were produced by immunoSEQ multiplex PCR, yet TCRdb's version contains in-frame clones alone and is incomplete. The sample holds 40,000 or so clones, roughly 91% seen once. The input for sequencing was CD4+ T cells from peripheral blood mononuclear cells, taken in the third trimester of pregnancy. These receptors all come from a female donor with multiple sclerosis, enrolled in a pregnancy study. Each CDR3 is given with its conserved first and last residue. A D gene is named only where the DNA matches it firmly. Clone size is given for some rows only: seen once, a few or many times, or a class if the clone is expanded.

J gene,D gene,clone size,V gene,CDR3 DNA,CDR3 protein
TRBJ1-4,.,.,TRBV18,TGTGCCAGCTCACCCCTGGACATGGAAAAACTGTTTTTT,CASSPLDMEKLFF
TRBJ2-7,.,.,TRBV4-3,TGCGCCAGCAGCCAAGATTTAGGCGGAACCTACGAGCAGTACTTC,CASSQDLGGTYEQYF
TRBJ2-5,TRBD2,.,TRBV12-5,TGTGCTAGTGGCAGGACTAGCGGAGAGACCCAGTACTTC,CASGRTSGETQYF
TRBJ1-5,.,.,TRBV19,TGTGCCAGTAGCGACCAGGGTCGGAACAATCAGCCCCAGCATTTT,CASSDQGRNNQPQHF
TRBJ1-2,.,.,TRBV4-1,TGCGCCAGCAGCCTGGGCCTGGTGGATGGCTACACCTTC,CASSLGLVDGYTF
TRBJ2-6,.,.,TRBV7-2,TGTGCCAGCACCTACCCCGAGGGAATTGCTGGGGCCAACGTCCTGACTTTC,CASTYPEGIAGANVLTF
TRBJ1-3,.,.,TRBV5-4,TGTGCCAGCAGCTCGGATCCGGGAGAGAGAAACACCATATATTTT,CASSSDPGERNTIYF
TRBJ2-3,.,.,TRBV7-6,TGTGCCAGCAGCTTAGCGCGGGCGCAGACGCAGTATTTT,CASSLARAQTQYF
TRBJ2-1,TRBD2,.,TRBV7-3,TGTGCCAGCAGCTTAATGGCGGGAGGGGAACGGGAGCAGTTCTTC,CASSLMAGGEREQFF
TRBJ1-1,.,few,TRBV5-5,TGTGCCAGCAGCTTTACGGGTCAGCCATCCCGTGAAGCTTTCTTT,CASSFTGQPSREAFF
TRBJ2-5,TRBD2,.,TRBV9,TGTGCCAGCAGCGTAGGTCCAGCGGGGTTCCAAGAGACCCAGTACTTC,CASSVGPAGFQETQYF
TRBJ1-1,.,.,TRBV2,TGTGCCAGCATGCTGACAGGCTCGAATGAAGCTTTCTTT,CASMLTGSNEAFF
TRBJ2-2,.,.,TRBV7-2,TGTGCCAGCAGCTTAGTCCGGACAAACACCGGGGAGCTGTTTTTT,CASSLVRTNTGELFF
TRBJ2-1,TRBD2,.,TRBV7-9,TGTGCCAGCAGCTTTAGCGGGAAGGGTGGGAGCAATGAGCAGTTCTTC,CASSFSGKGGSNEQFF
TRBJ2-3,TRBD2,.,TRBV28,TGTGCCAGCAGTCCCCGACCTTTAGCGGGAGCGACAGATACGCAGTATTTT,CASSPRPLAGATDTQYF
TRBJ1-2,TRBD1,.,TRBV6-1,TGTGCCAGCAGTGAAAGGGGGACAGGGGCTGACTATGGCTACACCTTC,CASSERGTGADYGYTF
TRBJ2-1,TRBD2,.,TRBV19,TGTGCCAGTAGTACAAAAGGGCGGCGGGGGGGCAACAATGAGCAGTTCTTC,CASSTKGRRGGNNEQFF
TRBJ2-7,.,once,TRBV28,TGTGCCAGCAAACAGGAGAGGTACGAGCAGTACTTC,CASKQERYEQYF
TRBJ2-2,TRBD1,.,TRBV7-2,TGTGCCAGCAGCCTCCGGACAGGGGGCGTCGGGGAGCTGTTTTTT,CASSLRTGGVGELFF
TRBJ2-1,TRBD2,.,TRBV5-5,TGTGCCAGCAGCTCGACCGGGACTACCGGCTTAGGAACCTACAATGAGCAGTTCTTC,CASSSTGTTGLGTYNEQFF
TRBJ2-2,TRBD1,.,TRBV7-2,TGTGCCAGCAGCCGAGGGACAGGGTTGGACACCGGGGAGCTGTTTTTT,CASSRGTGLDTGELFF
TRBJ1-2,.,once,TRBV7-9,TGTGCCAGCAGCTTATTAAGCCGACGGGGGGTAAAGTATGGCTACACCTTC,CASSLLSRRGVKYGYTF
TRBJ2-2,.,.,TRBV19,TGTGCCAGTACCCGACTAGCTTCCCCCAGGGGCACCGGGGAGCTGTTTTTT,CASTRLASPRGTGELFF
TRBJ2-2,TRBD2,.,TRBV4-2,TGTGCCAGCAGCCAAGATTGGGGGGTAGCGGGAGCCTTGAACACCGGGGAGCTGTTTTTT,CASSQDWGVAGALNTGELFF
TRBJ1-4,.,medium-sized,TRBV6-5,TGTGCCAGCAGCCTCACGCAGGGAGGTGAAAAACTGTTTTTT,CASSLTQGGEKLFF
TRBJ2-7,.,.,TRBV9,TGTGCCAGCAGCGTACGCGGAGGGCCTGCTGGGGAGCAGTACTTC,CASSVRGGPAGEQYF
TRBJ2-2,TRBD1,.,TRBV5-1,TGCGCCAGCAGCTTGAAAGGGGGCGCGAGATCCGGGGAGCTGTTTTTT,CASSLKGGARSGELFF
TRBJ2-1,TRBD2,.,TRBV7-2,TGTGCCAGCAGCTTAGCCGGGACTAGCGGGAGTGATGAGCAGTTCTTC,CASSLAGTSGSDEQFF
TRBJ1-2,TRBD1,.,TRBV5-6,TGTGCCAGCAGGTGGGGACAGGGCGGCTACACCTTC,CASRWGQGGYTF
TRBJ1-5,TRBD1,.,TRBV2,TGTGCCAGCAGCGGGACAGTGTTACAGCCCCAGCATTTT,CASSGTVLQPQHF
TRBJ1-2,.,.,TRBV28,TGTGCCAGCAGCTTTTTCTATGGCTACACCTTC,CASSFFYGYTF
TRBJ2-6,.,.,TRBV30,TGTGCCTGGAGGGACAGCTCTGGGGCCAACGTCCTGACTTTC,CAWRDSSGANVLTF
TRBJ1-5,.,.,TRBV6-6,TGTGCCAGCAGTACCGACGTACGGGGGCAGCCCCAGCATTTT,CASSTDVRGQPQHF
TRBJ2-1,.,.,TRBV7-2,TGTGCCAGCAGCTTAGAAGGGAGGGGGGCCTACAATGAGCAGTTCTTC,CASSLEGRGAYNEQFF
TRBJ2-5,.,.,TRBV5-4,TGTGCCAGCAGCTACAGTCAAGAGACCCAGTACTTC,CASSYSQETQYF
TRBJ2-7,.,.,TRBV7-8,TGTGCCAGCAGCTTACGTGGACTCACGTACGAGCAGTACTTC,CASSLRGLTYEQYF